This T cell receptor beta chain was documented in a study of blood T cell repertoires in COVID-19. This clone was picked up a small number of times. The protocol was immunoSEQ multiplex PCR, while the TCRdb copy is restricted to in-frame clones and leaves out a portion. Among about 58,000 clones, over 75% were seen once, and the ten largest hold about 31%. This CDR3 spans 9 amino acids. V was pared by 8 bases and J by 10 bases, with 6 bases between. The TCR was taken from a man between 60 and 75 years old with COVID-19, enrolled during active disease. The sequenced sample was peripheral blood. The chain combines TRBV12-3 or TRBV12-4 with TRBJ2-1, with TRBD2 as a possible D gene (6 bases). The CDR3 here is CASGGEQFF. The CDR3 bases are TGTGCCAGCGGGGGGGAGCAGTTCTTC.